This T cell receptor beta chain is from a study of T-cell memory formation after mild COVID-19. Overall study context: Across donors, TCR clusters were largely donor specific. Findings and limits, study-wide: From day 15 to 85, contracting clones were balanced between CD4 and CD8, whereas later expanders leaned toward CD4+. Clones which contracted sat mainly in CM and EM if CD4+, and in EMRA if CD8+.

CDR1 and CDR2 from the germline V gene are MNHEY and SMNVEV (reference sequence). The CDR3 covers 11 residues. This clonotype was observed a few times. Its specificity is unknown. Using constant-segment primers, 5'RACE produced TCR alpha and TCR beta cDNA libraries carrying sample barcodes and UMIs. MiXCR, applied by TCRdb to the 5' RACE reads, yields one record per CDR3 protein. The sample lists about 140,000 distinct CDR3 sequences, 11% to 15% seen once, with around 30% in the top ten. This chain connects TRBV27 to TRBJ2-7; D unclear. This receptor was obtained from an adult woman who had mild COVID-19 (a few samples of this study predate the infection). Cell type and time point are not known. What was sequenced was PBMCs or a T cell subset sorted from them (not recorded which). The CDR3 spells CATSNAYEQYF. As DNA, the CDR3 is TGTGCAACCTCTAACGCCTACGAGCAGTACTTC.